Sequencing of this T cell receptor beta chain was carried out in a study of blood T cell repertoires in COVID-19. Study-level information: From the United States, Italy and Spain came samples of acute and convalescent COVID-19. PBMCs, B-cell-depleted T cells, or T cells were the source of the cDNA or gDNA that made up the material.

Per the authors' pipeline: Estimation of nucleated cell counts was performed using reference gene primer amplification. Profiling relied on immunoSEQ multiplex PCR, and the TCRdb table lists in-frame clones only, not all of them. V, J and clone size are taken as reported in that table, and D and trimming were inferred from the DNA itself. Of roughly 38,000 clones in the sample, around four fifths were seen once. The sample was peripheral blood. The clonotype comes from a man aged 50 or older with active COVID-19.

The DNA of the CDR3 is TGTGCCAGCAGTTACTTAAGCGGACAGAAGGGAAACACCATATATTTT. Translating gives CASSYLSGQKGNTIYF. The rearrangement joins TRBV6-5 to TRBJ1-3; tentative D call: TRBD1 (6 bases). CDR1 and CDR2 from the germline V gene are MNHEY and SVGAGI. V was trimmed by 1 base and J by 4 bases, leaving 14 bases between them. The CDR3 totals 16 residues.